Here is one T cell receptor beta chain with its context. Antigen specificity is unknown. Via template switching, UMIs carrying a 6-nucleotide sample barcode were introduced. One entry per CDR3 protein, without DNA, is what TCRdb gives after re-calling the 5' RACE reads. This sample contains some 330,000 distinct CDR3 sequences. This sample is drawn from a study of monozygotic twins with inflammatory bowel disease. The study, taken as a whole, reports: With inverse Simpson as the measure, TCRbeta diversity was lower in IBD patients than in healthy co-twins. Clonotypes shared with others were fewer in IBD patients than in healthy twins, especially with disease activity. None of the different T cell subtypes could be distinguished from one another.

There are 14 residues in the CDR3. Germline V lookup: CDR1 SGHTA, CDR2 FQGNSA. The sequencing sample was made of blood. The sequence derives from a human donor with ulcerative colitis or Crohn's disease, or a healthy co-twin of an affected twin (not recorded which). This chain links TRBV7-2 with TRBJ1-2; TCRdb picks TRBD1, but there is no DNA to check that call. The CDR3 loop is CASSFRQPNYGYTF.